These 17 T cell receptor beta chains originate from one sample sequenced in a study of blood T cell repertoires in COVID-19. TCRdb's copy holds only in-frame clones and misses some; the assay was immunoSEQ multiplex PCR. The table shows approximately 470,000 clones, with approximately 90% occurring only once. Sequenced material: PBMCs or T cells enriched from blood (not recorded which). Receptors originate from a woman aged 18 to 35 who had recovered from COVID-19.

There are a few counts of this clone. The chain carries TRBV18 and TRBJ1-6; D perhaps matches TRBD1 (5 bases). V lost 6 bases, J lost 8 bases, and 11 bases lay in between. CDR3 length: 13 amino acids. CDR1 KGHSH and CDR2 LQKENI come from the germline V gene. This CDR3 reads CASSRDSDSPLHF. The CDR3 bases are TGTGCCAGCTCCCGAGACAGCGATTCACCCCTCCACTTT. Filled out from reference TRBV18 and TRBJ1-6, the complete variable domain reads NAGVMQNPRHLVRRRGQEARLRCSPMKGHSHVYWYRQLPEEGLKFMVYLQKENIIDESGMPKERFSAEFPKEGPSILRIQQVVRGDSAAYFCASSRDSDSPLHFGNGTRLTVT.

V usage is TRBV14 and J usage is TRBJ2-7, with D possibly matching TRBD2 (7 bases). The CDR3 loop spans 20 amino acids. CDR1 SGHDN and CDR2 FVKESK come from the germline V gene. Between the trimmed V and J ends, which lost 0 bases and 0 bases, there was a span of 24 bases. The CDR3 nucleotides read TGTGCCAGCAGCCAAGATTGGGCGGGGGCCCTATTTCGGAGCTCCTACGAGCAGTACTTC. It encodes CASSQDWAGALFRSSYEQYF. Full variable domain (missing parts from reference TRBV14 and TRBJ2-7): EAGVTQFPSHSVIEKGQTVTLRCDPISGHDNLYWYRRVMGKEIKFLLHFVKESKQDESGMPNNRFLAERTGGTYSTLKVQPAELEDSGVYFCASSQDWAGALFRSSYEQYFGPGTRLTVT.

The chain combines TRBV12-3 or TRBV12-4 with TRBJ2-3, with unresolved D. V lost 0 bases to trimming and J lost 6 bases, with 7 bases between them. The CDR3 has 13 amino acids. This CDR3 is CASSLAREDTQYF. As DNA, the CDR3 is TGTGCCAGCAGTTTAGCGCGTGAGGATACGCAGTATTTT.

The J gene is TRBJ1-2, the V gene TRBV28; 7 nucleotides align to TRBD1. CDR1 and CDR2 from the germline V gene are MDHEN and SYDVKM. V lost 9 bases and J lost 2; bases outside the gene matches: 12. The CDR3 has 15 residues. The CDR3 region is CASAGPTGPNYGYTF. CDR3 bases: TGTGCCAGTGCTGGACCGACAGGGCCGAACTATGGCTACACCTTC.

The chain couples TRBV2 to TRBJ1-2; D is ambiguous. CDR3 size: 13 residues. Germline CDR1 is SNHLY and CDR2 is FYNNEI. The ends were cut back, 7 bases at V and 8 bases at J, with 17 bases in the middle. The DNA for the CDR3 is TGTGCCAGCACCGAGGGAAGGGCGGGAGGCTACACCTTC. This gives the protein CASTEGRAGGYTF.

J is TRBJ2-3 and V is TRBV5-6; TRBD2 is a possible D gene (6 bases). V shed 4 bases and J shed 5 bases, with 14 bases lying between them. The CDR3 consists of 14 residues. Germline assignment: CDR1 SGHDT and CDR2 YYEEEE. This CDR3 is CASSPGLQVDTQYF. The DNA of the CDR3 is TGTGCCAGCAGCCCGGGACTCCAGGTAGATACGCAGTATTTT.

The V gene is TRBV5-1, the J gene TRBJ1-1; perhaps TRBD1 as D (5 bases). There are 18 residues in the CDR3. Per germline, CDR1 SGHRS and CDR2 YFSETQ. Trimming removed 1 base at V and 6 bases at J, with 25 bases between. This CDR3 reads CASSLFLGGVGDTPEAFF. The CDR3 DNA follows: TGCGCCAGCAGCTTGTTTTTAGGAGGGGTCGGGGATACCCCTGAAGCTTTCTTT.

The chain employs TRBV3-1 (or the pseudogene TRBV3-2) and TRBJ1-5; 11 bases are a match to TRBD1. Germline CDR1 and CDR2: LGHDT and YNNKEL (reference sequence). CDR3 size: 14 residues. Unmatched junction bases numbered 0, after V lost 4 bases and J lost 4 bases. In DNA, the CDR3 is TGTGCCAGCAGCCGGGACAGGGGGAATCAGCCCCAGCATTTT. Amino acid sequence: CASSRDRGNQPQHF.

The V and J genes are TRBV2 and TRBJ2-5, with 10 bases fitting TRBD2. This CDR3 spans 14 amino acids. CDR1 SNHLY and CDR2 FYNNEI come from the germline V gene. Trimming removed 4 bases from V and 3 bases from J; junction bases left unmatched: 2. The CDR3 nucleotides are TGTGCCAGCAGTGTAAGCGGGGGGGAAGAGACCCAGTACTTC. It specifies CASSVSGGEETQYF.

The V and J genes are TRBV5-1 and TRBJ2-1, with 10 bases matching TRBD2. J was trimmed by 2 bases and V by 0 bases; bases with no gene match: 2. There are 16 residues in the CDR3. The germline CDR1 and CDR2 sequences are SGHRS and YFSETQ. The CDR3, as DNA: TGCGCCAGCAGCTTGGCTAGCGGGGGCGCCTACAATGAGCAGTTCTTC. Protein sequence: CASSLASGGAYNEQFF.

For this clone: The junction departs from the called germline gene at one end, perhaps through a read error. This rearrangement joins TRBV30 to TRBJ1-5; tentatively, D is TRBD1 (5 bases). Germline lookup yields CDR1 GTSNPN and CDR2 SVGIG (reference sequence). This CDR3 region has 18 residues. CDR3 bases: TGTGCCTGGGTCCGCCCCCGCCAAGGGGCCGGCAGCAGTCAGCCCCAGCATTTT. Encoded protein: CAWVRPRQGAGSSQPQHF.

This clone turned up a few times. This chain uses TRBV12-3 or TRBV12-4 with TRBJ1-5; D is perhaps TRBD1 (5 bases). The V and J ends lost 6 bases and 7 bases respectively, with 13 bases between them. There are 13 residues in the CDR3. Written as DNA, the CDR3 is TGTGCCAGCAGCCAATCTGGGGCCCAGCCCCAGCATTTT. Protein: CASSQSGAQPQHF.

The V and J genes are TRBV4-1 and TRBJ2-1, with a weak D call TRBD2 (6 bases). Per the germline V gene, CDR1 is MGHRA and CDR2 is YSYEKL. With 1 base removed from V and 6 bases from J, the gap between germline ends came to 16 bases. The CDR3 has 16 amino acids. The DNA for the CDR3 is TGCGCCAGCAGCCAAGCCGTTGGTAGCGGTCTCAATGAGCAGTTCTTC. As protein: CASSQAVGSGLNEQFF.

CDR3: CASSHRSGGETQYF. DNA of the CDR3: TGTGCCAGCAGCCATCGATCAGGGGGAGAGACCCAGTACTTC. The V and J genes are TRBV14 and TRBJ2-5; 7 nucleotides agree with TRBD1. Germline V gives CDR1 SGHDN, CDR2 FVKESK. The ends lost 3 bases at V and 4 bases at J; junction bases unmatched: 5. There are 14 residues in the CDR3. Supplemented by reference TRBV14 and TRBJ2-5, the full variable domain reads EAGVTQFPSHSVIEKGQTVTLRCDPISGHDNLYWYRRVMGKEIKFLLHFVKESKQDESGMPNNRFLAERTGGTYSTLKVQPAELEDSGVYFCASSHRSGGETQYFGPGTRLLVL.

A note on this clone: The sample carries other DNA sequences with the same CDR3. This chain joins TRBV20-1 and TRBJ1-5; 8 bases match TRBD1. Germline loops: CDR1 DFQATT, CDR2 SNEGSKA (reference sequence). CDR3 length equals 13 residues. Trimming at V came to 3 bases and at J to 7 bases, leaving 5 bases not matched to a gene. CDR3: CSASQGAGQPQHF. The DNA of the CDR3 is TGCAGTGCTAGTCAGGGGGCCGGGCAGCCCCAGCATTTT.

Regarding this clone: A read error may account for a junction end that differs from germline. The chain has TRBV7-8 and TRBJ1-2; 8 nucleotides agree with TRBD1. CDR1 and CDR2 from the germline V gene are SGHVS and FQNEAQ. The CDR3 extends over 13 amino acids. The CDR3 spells CASSLITGGNHYF. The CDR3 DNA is TGTGCCAGCAGCTTAATCACAGGGGGAAACCACTACTTC. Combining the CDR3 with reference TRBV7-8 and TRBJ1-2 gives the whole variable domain GAGVSQSPRYKVAKRGQDVALRCDPISGHVSLFWYQQALGQGPEFLTYFQNEAQLDKSGLPSDRFFAERPEGSVSTLKIQRTQQEDSAVYLCASSLITGGNHYFGSGTRLTVV.

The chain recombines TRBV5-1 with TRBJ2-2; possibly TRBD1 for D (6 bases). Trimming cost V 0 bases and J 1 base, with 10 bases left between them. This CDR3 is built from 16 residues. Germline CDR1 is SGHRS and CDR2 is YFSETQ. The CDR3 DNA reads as TGCGCCAGCAGCTTGGGGCAGGGGCAGAACACCGGGGAGCTGTTTTTT. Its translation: CASSLGQGQNTGELFF.